This T cell receptor beta chain appears in the sequencing data of a study of vaccination effects on CD4 cells after COVID-19. The repertoire was sequenced with immunoSEQ multiplex PCR; TCRdb's copy has only in-frame clones and lacks some. The sample has tens of thousands of clones, around 70% seen once. For this clone: The antigen is unknown.

Study conclusions and caveats: Only 1 of 255 vaccine-induced clones from healthy vaccinees cross-reacted with common cold coronaviruses.

In the ViraFEST assay, antigen-specific CD4+ clonotypes were identified by expansion after peptide-pool stimulation. Once cultured for roughly nine days, the cells underwent separation to obtain CD4+ T cells. The cohort was immunized with two doses of either the BNT162b2 or mRNA-1273 vaccine. The sample in question was CD4+ T cells from PBMCs cultured with HCoV-229E spike peptides, obtained after COVID-19 vaccination. This receptor was identified in a human donor who received a COVID-19 vaccine.

The CDR3 loop is CASSFGQGGYTF. DNA of the CDR3: TGTGCCAGCAGTTTTGGGCAGGGTGGCTACACCTTC. The J gene is TRBJ1-2, the V gene TRBV28; D possibly corresponds to TRBD1 (5 bases). The CDR3 sequence is 12 residues long. Between the trimmed V and J ends, which lost 3 bases and 7 bases, there was a span of 9 bases. The germline V gene has CDR1 MDHEN and CDR2 SYDVKM.